The sequence of this T cell receptor (beta chain) was determined in a study of T cell changes during pregnancy in multiple sclerosis. The repertoire was sequenced with immunoSEQ multiplex PCR; TCRdb's copy has only in-frame clones and lacks some. The sample gives some 80,000 clones, about 91% of which show up once; about 1.5% is in the top ten. With 6 bases clipped from V and 7 bases from J, the junction kept 14 bases outside the gene matches. Per the germline V gene, CDR1 is MNHEY and CDR2 is SVGAGI. The length of the CDR3 is 15 residues. This clonotype was obtained from a female donor with multiple sclerosis, enrolled in a pregnancy study. Here the sequenced sample was peripheral blood, taken before pregnancy. V is TRBV6-5 and J is TRBJ1-1; TRBD1 agrees at 7 bases. CDR3 region: CASSPYGRGTVEAFF. For the CDR3, the DNA is TGTGCCAGCAGCCCCTACGGAAGAGGGACAGTTGAAGCTTTCTTT.